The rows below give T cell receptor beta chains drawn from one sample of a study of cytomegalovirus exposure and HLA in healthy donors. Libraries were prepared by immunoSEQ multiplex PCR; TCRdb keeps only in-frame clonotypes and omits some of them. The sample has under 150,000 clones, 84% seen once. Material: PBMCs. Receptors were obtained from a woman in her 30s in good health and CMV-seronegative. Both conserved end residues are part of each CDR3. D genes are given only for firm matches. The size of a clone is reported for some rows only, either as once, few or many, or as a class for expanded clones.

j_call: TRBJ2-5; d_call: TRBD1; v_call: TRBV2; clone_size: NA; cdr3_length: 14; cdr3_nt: TGTGCCAGCAGTGAAGTCGGACAGGGGGAGACCCAGTACTTC; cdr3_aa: CASSEVGQGETQYF
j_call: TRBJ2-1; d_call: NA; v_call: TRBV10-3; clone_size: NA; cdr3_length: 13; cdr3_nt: TGTGCCATCAGGGATCTAGTAGGCAATGAGCAGTTCTTC; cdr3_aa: CAIRDLVGNEQFF
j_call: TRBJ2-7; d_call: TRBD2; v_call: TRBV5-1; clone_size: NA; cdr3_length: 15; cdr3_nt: TGCGCCAGCAGCTTGGTCCCCCTAGCGGGGGGTGAGCAGTACTTC; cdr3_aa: CASSLVPLAGGEQYF
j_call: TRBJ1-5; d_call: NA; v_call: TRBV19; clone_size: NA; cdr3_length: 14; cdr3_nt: TGTGCCAGCGCAGGGGCCGGACCGTATCAGCCCCAGCATTTT; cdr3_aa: CASAGAGPYQPQHF
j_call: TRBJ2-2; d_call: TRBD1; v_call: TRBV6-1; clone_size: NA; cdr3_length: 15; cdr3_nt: TGTGCCAGCAGTGACGGCAGGGGGTACACCGGGGAGCTGTTTTTT; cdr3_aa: CASSDGRGYTGELFF
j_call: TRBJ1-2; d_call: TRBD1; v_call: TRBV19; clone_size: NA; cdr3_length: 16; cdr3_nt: TGTGCCAGTAGTATAGAATCGAGACAGGGGAGTAATGGCTACACCTTC; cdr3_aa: CASSIESRQGSNGYTF
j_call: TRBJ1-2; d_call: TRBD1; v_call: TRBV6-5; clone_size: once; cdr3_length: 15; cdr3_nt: TGTGCCAGCAGTTACACCCTGGGGACAGGTCTTGGCTACACCTTC; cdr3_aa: CASSYTLGTGLGYTF
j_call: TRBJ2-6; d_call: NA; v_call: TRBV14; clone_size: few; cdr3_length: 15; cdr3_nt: TGTGCCAGCAGCCAAGTCGGCTCTGGGGCCAACGTCCTGACTTTC; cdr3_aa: CASSQVGSGANVLTF
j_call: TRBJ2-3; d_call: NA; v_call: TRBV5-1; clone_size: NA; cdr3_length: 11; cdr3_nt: TGCGCCAGCAGCTTAGCGAATACGCAGTATTTT; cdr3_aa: CASSLANTQYF
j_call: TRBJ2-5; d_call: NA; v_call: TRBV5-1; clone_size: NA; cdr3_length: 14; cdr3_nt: TGCGCCAGCAGCTTGGCGAGTCTTTTAGAGACCCAGTACTTC; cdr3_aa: CASSLASLLETQYF
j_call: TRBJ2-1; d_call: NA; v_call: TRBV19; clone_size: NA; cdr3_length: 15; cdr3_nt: TGTGCCAGTAAGGACGGAGGGGCCTCCTACAATGAGCAGTTCTTC; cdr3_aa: CASKDGGASYNEQFF
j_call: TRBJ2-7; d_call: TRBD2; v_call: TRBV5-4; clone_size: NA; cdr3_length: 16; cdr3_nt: TGTGCCAGCAGCACGAGGACTAGCGGGGCCCCCTACGAGCAGTACTTC; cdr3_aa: CASSTRTSGAPYEQYF
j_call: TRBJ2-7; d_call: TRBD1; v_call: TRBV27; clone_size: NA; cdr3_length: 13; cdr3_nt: TGTGCCAGCAGGGGGACAGGGACCCACGAGCAGTACTTC; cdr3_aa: CASRGTGTHEQYF
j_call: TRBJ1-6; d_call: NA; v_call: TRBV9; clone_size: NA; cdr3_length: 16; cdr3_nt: TGTGCCAGCACCAAGGGGGGGCCCGGCTATAATTCACCCCTCCACTTT; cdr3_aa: CASTKGGPGYNSPLHF
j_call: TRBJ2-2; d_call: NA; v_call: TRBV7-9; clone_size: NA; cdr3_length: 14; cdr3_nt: TGTGCCAGCAGCCGGGACACCAACACCGGGGAGCTGTTTTTT; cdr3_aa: CASSRDTNTGELFF
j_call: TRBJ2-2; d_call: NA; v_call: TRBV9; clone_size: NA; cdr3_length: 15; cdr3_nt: TGTGCCAGCAGCGAGCAGGGTTTTGAAGTCGGGGAGCTGTTTTTT; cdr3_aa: CASSEQGFEVGELFF
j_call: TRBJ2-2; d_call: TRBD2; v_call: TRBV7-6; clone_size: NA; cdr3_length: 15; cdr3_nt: TGTGCCAGCAGTCCAAGCGGGGGGCTGTTGGGGGAGCTGTTTTTT; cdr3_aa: CASSPSGGLLGELFF